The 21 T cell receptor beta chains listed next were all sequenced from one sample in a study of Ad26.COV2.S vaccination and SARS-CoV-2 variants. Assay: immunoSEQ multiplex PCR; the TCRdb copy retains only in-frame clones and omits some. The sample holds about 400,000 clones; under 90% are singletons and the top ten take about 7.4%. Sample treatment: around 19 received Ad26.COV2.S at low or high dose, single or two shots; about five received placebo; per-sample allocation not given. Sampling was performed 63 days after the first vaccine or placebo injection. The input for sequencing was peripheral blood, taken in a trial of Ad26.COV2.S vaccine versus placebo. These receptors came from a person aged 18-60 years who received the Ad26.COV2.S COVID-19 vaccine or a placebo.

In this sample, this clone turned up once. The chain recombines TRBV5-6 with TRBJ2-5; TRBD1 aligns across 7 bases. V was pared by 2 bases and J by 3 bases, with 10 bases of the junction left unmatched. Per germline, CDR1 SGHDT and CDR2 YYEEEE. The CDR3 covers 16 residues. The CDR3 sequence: CASSLYATGPKETQYF. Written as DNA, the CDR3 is TGTGCCAGCAGCTTATACGCGACAGGGCCTAAAGAGACCCAGTACTTC.

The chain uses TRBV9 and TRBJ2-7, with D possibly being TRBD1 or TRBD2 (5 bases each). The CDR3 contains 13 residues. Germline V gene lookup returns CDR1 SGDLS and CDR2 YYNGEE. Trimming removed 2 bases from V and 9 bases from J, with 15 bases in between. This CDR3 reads CASSVNGASGQYF. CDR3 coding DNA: TGTGCCAGCAGCGTTAACGGGGCCAGCGGGCAGTACTTC.

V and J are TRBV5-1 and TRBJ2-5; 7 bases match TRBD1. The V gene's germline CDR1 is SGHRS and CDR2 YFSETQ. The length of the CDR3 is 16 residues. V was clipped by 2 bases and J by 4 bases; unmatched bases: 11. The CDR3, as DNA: TGCGCCAGCAGCTTTCGACAGGGCCAGTTCGGAGAGACCCAGTACTTC. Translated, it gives CASSFRQGQFGETQYF.

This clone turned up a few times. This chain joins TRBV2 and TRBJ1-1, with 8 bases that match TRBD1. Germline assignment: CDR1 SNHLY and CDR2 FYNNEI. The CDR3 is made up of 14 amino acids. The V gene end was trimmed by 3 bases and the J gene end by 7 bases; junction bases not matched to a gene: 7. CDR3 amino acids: CASSEGQASGEAFF. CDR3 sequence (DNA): TGTGCCAGCAGTGAGGGACAGGCGTCAGGTGAAGCTTTCTTT.

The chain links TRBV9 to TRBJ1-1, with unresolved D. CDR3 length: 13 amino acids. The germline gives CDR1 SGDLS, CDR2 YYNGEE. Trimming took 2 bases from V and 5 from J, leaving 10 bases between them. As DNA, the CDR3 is TGTGCCAGCAGCGTGGACTTCAAGACTGAAGCTTTCTTT. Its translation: CASSVDFKTEAFF. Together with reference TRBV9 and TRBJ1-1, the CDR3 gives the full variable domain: DSGVTQTPKHLITATGQRVTLRCSPRSGDLSVYWYQQSLDQGLQFLIQYYNGEERAKGNILERFSAQQFPDLHSELNLSSLELGDSALYFCASSVDFKTEAFFGQGTRLTVV.

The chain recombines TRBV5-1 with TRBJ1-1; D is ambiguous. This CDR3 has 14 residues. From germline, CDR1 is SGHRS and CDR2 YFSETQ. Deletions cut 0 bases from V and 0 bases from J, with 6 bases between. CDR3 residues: CASSLDVMNTEAFF. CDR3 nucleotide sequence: TGCGCCAGCAGCTTGGATGTCATGAACACTGAAGCTTTCTTT. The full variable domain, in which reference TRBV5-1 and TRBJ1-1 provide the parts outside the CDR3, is KAGVTQTPRYLIKTRGQQVTLSCSPISGHRSVSWYQQTPGQGLQFLFEYFSETQRNKGNFPGRFSGRQFSNSRSEMNVSTLELGDSALYLCASSLDVMNTEAFFGQGTRLTVV.

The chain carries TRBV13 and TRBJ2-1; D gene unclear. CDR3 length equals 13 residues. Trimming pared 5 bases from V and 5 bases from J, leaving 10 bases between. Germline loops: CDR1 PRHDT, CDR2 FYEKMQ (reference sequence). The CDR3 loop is CASSPQLDNEQFF. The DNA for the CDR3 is TGTGCCAGCAGCCCCCAACTTGACAATGAGCAGTTCTTC.

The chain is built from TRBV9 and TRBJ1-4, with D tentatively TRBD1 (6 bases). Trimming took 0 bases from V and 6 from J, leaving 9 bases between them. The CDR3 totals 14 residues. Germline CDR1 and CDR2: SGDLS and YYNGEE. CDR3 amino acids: CASSVGPGDEKLFF. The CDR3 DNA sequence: TGTGCCAGCAGCGTAGGCCCAGGGGATGAAAAACTGTTTTTT.

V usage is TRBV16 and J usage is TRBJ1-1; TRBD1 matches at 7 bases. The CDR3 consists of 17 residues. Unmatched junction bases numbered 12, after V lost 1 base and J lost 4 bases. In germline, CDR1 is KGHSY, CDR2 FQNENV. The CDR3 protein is CASSQLMSGGKGTEAFF. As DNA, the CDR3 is TGTGCCAGCAGCCAATTAATGTCAGGGGGAAAAGGCACTGAAGCTTTCTTT.

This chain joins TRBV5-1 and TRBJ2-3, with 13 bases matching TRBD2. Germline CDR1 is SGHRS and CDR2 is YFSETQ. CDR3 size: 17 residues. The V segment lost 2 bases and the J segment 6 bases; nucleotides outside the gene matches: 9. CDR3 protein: CASSLPGLAGPRDTQYF. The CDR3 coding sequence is TGCGCCAGCAGCTTACCGGGACTAGCGGGGCCGAGGGATACGCAGTATTTT.

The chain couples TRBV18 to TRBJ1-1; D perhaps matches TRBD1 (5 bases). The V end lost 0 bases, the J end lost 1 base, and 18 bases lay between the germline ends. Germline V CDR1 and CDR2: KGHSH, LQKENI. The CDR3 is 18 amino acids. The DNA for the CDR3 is TGTGCCAGCTCACCACCCGGGTCAGGGTTTAGCAGGAACACTGAAGCTTTCTTT. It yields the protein CASSPPGSGFSRNTEAFF. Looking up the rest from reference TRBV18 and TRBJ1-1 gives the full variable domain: NAGVMQNPRHLVRRRGQEARLRCSPMKGHSHVYWYRQLPEEGLKFMVYLQKENIIDESGMPKERFSAEFPKEGPSILRIQQVVRGDSAAYFCASSPPGSGFSRNTEAFFGQGTRLTVV.

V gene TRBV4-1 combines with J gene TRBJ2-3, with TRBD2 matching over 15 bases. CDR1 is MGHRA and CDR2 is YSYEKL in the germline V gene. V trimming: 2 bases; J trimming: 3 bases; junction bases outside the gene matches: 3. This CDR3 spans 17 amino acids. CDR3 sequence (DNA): TGCGCCAGCAGCCAAACGGGACTAGCGGGAGGAACAGATACGCAGTATTTT. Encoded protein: CASSQTGLAGGTDTQYF.

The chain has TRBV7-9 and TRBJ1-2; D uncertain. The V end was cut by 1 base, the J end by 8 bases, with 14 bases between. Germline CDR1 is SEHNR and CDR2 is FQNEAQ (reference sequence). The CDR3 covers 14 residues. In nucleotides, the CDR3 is TGTGCCAGCAGCTTAGGTTCCGCCGCGGGGGGCTACACCTTC. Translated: CASSLGSAAGGYTF.

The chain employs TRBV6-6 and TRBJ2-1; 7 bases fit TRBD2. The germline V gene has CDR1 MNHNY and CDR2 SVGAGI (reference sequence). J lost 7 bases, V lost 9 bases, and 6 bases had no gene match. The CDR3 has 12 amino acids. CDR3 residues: CASQASGNEQFF. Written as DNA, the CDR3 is TGTGCCAGTCAAGCTAGCGGAAATGAGCAGTTCTTC.

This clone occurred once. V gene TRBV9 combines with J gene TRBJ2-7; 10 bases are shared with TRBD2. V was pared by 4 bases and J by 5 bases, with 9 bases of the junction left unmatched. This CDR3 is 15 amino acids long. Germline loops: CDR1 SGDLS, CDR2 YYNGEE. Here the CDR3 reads CASSPTPAGGHEQYF. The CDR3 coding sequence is TGTGCCAGCAGCCCCACGCCAGCGGGAGGGCACGAGCAGTACTTC.

CDR3 sequence (DNA): TGTGCCTGGTATCGAGGCGGGAGGGTGGCCCCAACCCTCACCGGGGAGCTGTTTTTT. This sequence encodes CAWYRGGRVAPTLTGELFF. This chain uses TRBV30 with TRBJ2-2; 9 bases are a match to TRBD2. CDR3 size: 19 residues. Germline CDR1 and CDR2: GTSNPN and SVGIG (reference sequence). The V segment lost 5 bases and the J segment 4 bases; nucleotides outside the gene matches: 20.

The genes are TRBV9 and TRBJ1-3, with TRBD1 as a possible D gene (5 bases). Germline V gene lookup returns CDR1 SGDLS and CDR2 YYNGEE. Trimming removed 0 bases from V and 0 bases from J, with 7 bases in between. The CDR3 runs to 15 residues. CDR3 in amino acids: CASSVEQVSGNTIYF. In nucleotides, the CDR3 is TGTGCCAGCAGCGTAGAACAGGTCTCTGGAAACACCATATATTTT.

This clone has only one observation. The CDR3 DNA reads TGTGCCAGCAGTGAGGTGCGTCAACGCGGGGAGACCCAGTACTTC. Its translation is CASSEVRQRGETQYF. The chain employs TRBV6-4 and TRBJ2-5; a possible D gene is TRBD2 (5 bases). The V gene's germline CDR1 is MRHNA and CDR2 SNTAGT. The CDR3 is 15 amino acids. Trimming took off 3 bases at V and 5 bases at J, with 16 bases between the two ends.

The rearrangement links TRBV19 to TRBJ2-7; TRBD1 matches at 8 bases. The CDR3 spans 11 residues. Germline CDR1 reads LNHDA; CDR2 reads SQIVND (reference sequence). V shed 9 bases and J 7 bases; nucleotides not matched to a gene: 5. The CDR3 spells CASSDRGEQYF. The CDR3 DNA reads TGTGCCAGCTCCGACAGGGGAGAGCAGTACTTC.

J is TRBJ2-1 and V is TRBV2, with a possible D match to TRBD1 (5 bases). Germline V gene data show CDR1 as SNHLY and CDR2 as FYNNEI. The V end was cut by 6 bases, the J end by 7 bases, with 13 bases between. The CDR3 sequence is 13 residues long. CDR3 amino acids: CASRPDQGNEQFF. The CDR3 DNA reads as TGTGCCAGCAGGCCCGACCAGGGAAATGAGCAGTTCTTC. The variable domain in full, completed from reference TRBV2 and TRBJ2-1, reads EPEVTQTPSHQVTQMGQEVILRCVPISNHLYFYWYRQILGQKVEFLVSFYNNEISEKSEIFDDQFSVERPDGSNFTLKIRSTKLEDSAMYFCASRPDQGNEQFFGPGTRLTVL.

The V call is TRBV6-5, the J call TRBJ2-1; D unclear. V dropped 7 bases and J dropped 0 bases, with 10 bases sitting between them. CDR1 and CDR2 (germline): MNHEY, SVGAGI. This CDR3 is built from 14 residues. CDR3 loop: CASNGPSSYNEQFF. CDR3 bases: TGTGCCAGCAACGGACCCAGCTCCTACAATGAGCAGTTCTTC.